This T cell receptor beta chain was recorded in a study of human T cells and chemical hapten exposure. Study-wide background: DPC at 2% was the sensitizing agent, placed on around 2 cm by around 2 cm of upper inner arm skin.

TCRdb independently ran MiXCR on the RACE reads; one entry per CDR3 protein. The table lists some 91,000 distinct CDR3 sequences, 25% to 35% of them singletons. Time point indicated: patch test 3, about 24 weeks after DPC sensitization. Noted treatment: therapeutic diphenylcyclopropenone sensitization with weekly scalp DPC. This clonotype originated in a man aged 35 to 55 with alopecia areata. Some clones in this sample may be carry-over from other donors' samples. The sample consisted of whole blood, taken in connection with sensitization to the hapten diphenylcyclopropenone (DPC).

Here the CDR3 reads CASSPRQIPTDTQYF. The DNA of the CDR3 is TGTGCCAGCAGTCCAAGACAGATACCCACAGATACGCAGTATTTT. The chain joins TRBV2 to TRBJ2-3, with a tentative D call TRBD1 (5 bases). This CDR3 comprises 15 residues. V shed 5 bases and J shed 2 bases, with 14 bases lying between them. Germline values: CDR1 SNHLY, CDR2 FYNNEI.